The 12 T cell receptor beta chains below were found in one sample sequenced in a study of T-cell reconstitution after alpha-beta-depleted transplantation in children. Unique molecular identifiers were used to barcode this TCRbeta library. Using its own MiXCR run on the PCR reads, TCRdb lists one record per CDR3 protein. This sample has around 700,000 distinct CDR3 sequences, with roughly 14% found just once. Specimen: PBMCs, collected before TCRalphabeta/CD19-depleted stem cell transplant. The receptors shown here come from a girl aged 2 to 9 with congenital amegakaryocytic thrombocytopenia, due to receive a stem cell transplant.

The V and J genes are TRBV6-5 and TRBJ2-7; D unresolved. The CDR3 is made up of 11 amino acids. Germline V gene sequence: CDR1 MNHEY, CDR2 SVGAGI. V lost 6 bases, J lost 6 bases, and 9 bases lay in between. This CDR3 reads CASRDGLEQYF. In DNA, the CDR3 is TGTGCCAGCAGAGACGGGCTCGAGCAGTACTTC.

This clonotype was found many times. The J gene is TRBJ2-2, the V gene TRBV20-1; 8 bases map to TRBD1. The CDR3 is made up of 14 amino acids. The ends lost 6 bases at V and 5 bases at J; junction bases unmatched: 8. CDR1 DFQATT and CDR2 SNEGSKA come from the germline V gene (reference sequence). As DNA, the CDR3 is TGCAGTGCCGTGAGGACAGGGCGGACCGGGGAGCTGTTTTTT. This sequence encodes CSAVRTGRTGELFF.

There are many counts of this clonotype. The V call is TRBV20-1, the J call TRBJ2-3; the D gene could be TRBD1 or TRBD2 (5 bases each). V shed 3 bases and J shed 2 bases, with 18 bases lying between them. CDR3 length equals 16 residues. From germline, CDR1 is DFQATT and CDR2 SNEGSKA (reference sequence). DNA for the CDR3: TGCAGTGCTAGTCTTGGGGGACGGATTACCACAGATACGCAGTATTTT. Amino acid sequence: CSASLGGRITTDTQYF.

This clonotype occurred many times. The V gene is TRBV20-1, the J gene TRBJ1-2, with D perhaps TRBD1 (5 bases). Germline V gene lookup returns CDR1 DFQATT and CDR2 SNEGSKA (reference sequence). This CDR3 region has 14 residues. V dropped 6 bases and J dropped 5 bases, with 19 bases sitting between them. The CDR3, as DNA: TGCAGTGCGGAGGACAAAAAGGGAGTTTATGGCTACACCTTC. This codes for CSAEDKKGVYGYTF.

This clonotype was counted at least ten times. This chain joins TRBV5-1 and TRBJ2-3, with D unclear. The germline V and J ends were trimmed by 0 bases and 3 bases, with 8 bases remaining between them. Germline CDR1 is SGHRS and CDR2 is YFSETQ. CDR3 length: 14 residues. The CDR3 reads CASSLVLPTDTQYF. The CDR3 coding sequence is TGCGCCAGCAGCTTGGTTCTACCTACAGATACGCAGTATTTT.

This clonotype appeared many times. At one boundary the junction diverges from the germline segment, which might be a read error. This rearrangement joins TRBV11-2 to TRBJ2-1; TRBD2 agrees at 9 bases. The CDR3 is 16 amino acids. Germline CDR1 and CDR2: SGHAT and FQNNGV. The CDR3 region has the DNA TGCGCCAGCAGCTTGGCTGGTCTAGCGGGATACAATGAGCAGTTCTTC. Its protein is CASSLAGLAGYNEQFF.

Many counts were recorded for this clonotype. The chain carries TRBV3-1 and TRBJ2-1; 9 bases align to TRBD2. Trimming cost V 6 bases and J 5 bases; bases outside gene matches: 8. The CDR3 loop spans 15 amino acids. Germline CDR1 LGHDT, CDR2 YNNKEL (reference sequence). CDR3 region: CASRPRTSANNEQFF. The CDR3 bases are TGTGCCAGCAGACCACGGACTAGCGCTAACAATGAGCAGTTCTTC.

This clonotype showed up just a few times. The rearrangement uses TRBV14 and TRBJ1-1, with D tentatively TRBD1 (5 bases). The CDR3 has 14 amino acids. CDR1 SGHDN and CDR2 FVKESK come from the germline V gene. V lost 0 bases and J 10 bases, leaving 15 bases between the germline ends. The CDR3 coding sequence is TGTGCCAGCAGCCAAGACTTGGGACTAGCGGTAGCTTTCTTT. This encodes CASSQDLGLAVAFF.

This clonotype was found a few times. V usage is TRBV2 and J usage is TRBJ2-3, with unresolved D. The CDR3 extends over 15 amino acids. The V end lost 6 bases, the J end lost 2 bases, and 15 bases lay between the germline ends. Germline CDR1 is SNHLY and CDR2 is FYNNEI. CDR3 coding DNA: TGTGCCAGCAGAAGGACCATCTCATACACAGATACGCAGTATTTT. Encoded protein: CASRRTISYTDTQYF.

This clonotype occurred many times. This chain connects TRBV12-3 or TRBV12-4 to TRBJ2-7; D is perhaps TRBD2 (5 bases). The CDR3 is 13 residues long. V was shortened by 7 bases and J by 3 bases, with 13 bases between the two germline ends. The CDR3: CASTRRGDYEQYF. CDR3 in DNA: TGTGCCAGCACCCGCCGGGGTGACTACGAGCAGTACTTC.

The chain combines TRBV27 with TRBJ2-1; 7 bases align to TRBD2. Trimming at V came to 0 bases and at J to 2 bases, leaving 4 bases not matched to a gene. Germline V lookup: CDR1 MNHEY, CDR2 SMNVEV (reference sequence). This CDR3 has 16 amino acids. This chain's CDR3 is CASSLSSGAPYNEQFF. The CDR3 nucleotides read TGTGCCAGCAGTTTATCGAGCGGGGCTCCCTACAATGAGCAGTTCTTC.

This clonotype was found a few times. The J gene is TRBJ2-7, the V gene TRBV27, with 7 positions matching TRBD2. This CDR3 comprises 15 residues. J was trimmed by 7 bases and V by 2 bases; bases with no gene match: 11. CDR1 and CDR2 from the germline V gene are MNHEY and SMNVEV (reference sequence). CDR3 loop: CASSLIGGRSGEQYF. The CDR3 nucleotides are TGTGCCAGCAGTTTAATTGGCGGGAGATCTGGGGAGCAGTACTTC.